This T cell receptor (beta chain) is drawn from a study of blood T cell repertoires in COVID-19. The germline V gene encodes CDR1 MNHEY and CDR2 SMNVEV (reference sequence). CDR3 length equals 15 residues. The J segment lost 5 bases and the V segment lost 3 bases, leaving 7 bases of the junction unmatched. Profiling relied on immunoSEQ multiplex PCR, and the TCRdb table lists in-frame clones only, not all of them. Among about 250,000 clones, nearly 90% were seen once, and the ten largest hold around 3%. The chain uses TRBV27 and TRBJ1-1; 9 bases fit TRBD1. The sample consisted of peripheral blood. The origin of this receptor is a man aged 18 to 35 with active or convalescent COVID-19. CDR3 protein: CASSFIRQGGTEAFF. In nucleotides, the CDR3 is TGTGCCAGCAGTTTCATTAGACAGGGGGGAACTGAAGCTTTCTTT.